This TCR beta chain was recovered during a study of B cell selection in AIRE deficiency. Sorting defined conventional CD4 T cells as CD4+CD127+. The data were produced by immunoSEQ multiplex PCR, yet TCRdb's version contains in-frame clones alone and is incomplete. Of 20,000 to 30,000 clones in the sample, 96% are singletons; the top ten hold about 0.17%. V shed 7 bases, J shed 0 bases, and the junction held 5 bases outside the gene matches. The CDR3 extends over 15 amino acids. Per germline, CDR1 MNHEY and CDR2 SMNVEV (reference sequence). The source is a human donor in good health. The chain combines TRBV27 with TRBJ2-2; TRBD1 matches 7 bases. Source material: CD4+CD127+ conventional T cells sorted from PBMCs. The CDR3 DNA reads as TGTGCCAGCAACTGGGACAGCGCGAACACCGGGGAGCTGTTTTTT. It codes for CASNWDSANTGELFF.